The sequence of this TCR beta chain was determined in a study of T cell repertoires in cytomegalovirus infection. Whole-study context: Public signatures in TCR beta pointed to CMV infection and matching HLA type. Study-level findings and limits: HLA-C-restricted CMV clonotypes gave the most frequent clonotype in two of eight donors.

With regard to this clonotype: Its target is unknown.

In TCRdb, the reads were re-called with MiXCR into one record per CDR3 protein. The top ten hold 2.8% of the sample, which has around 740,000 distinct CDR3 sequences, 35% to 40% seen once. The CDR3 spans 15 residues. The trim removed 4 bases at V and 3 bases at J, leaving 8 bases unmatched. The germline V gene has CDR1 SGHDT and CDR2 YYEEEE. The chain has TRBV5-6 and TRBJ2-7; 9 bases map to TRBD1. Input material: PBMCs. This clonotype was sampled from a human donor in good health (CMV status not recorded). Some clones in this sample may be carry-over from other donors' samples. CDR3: CASSVLGTGNYEQYF. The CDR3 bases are TGTGCCAGCAGCGTACTGGGGACAGGGAACTACGAGCAGTACTTC.